This section outlines one TCR beta chain sequence together with its context. It was during active infection that Seattle patients were enrolled and then longitudinally followed. These data belong to a study of blood T cell repertoires in COVID-19. Study information: The origin of the acute and convalescent COVID-19 samples was the United States, Italy and Spain. T cells, B-cell-depleted T cells, or PBMCs supplied cDNA or gDNA.

Per the study methods: Reference gene primers were amplified, and this amplification served to estimate nucleated cell counts. Libraries were prepared by immunoSEQ multiplex PCR; TCRdb keeps only in-frame clonotypes and omits some of them. The V and J calls and clone size were taken over from that table, and D and trimming were inferred from the DNA. The sample contains around 290,000 clones, 80% to 95% of which appear only once. The V gene's germline CDR1 is SQVTM and CDR2 ANQGSEA. CDR3 length: 14 residues. Trimming shortened V by 5 bases and J by 12 bases, and 25 bases separated the two germline ends.

Sequencing was done on a sample of peripheral blood. This chain joins TRBV29-1 and TRBJ1-1; D is unresolved. This receptor was obtained from a woman aged 25 to 39 with COVID-19, enrolled during active disease. The CDR3 reads CSVSTKTTSISSFF. Written as DNA, the CDR3 is TGCAGCGTTTCAACAAAAACTACATCGATAAGTTCTTTCTTT. Full variable domain (remainder filled in from reference TRBV29-1 and TRBJ1-1): SAVISQKPSRDICQRGTSLTIQCQVDSQVTMMFWYRQQPGQSLTLIATANQGSEATYESGFVIDKFPISRPNLTFSTLTVSNMSPEDSSIYLCSVSTKTTSISSFFGQGTRLTVV.